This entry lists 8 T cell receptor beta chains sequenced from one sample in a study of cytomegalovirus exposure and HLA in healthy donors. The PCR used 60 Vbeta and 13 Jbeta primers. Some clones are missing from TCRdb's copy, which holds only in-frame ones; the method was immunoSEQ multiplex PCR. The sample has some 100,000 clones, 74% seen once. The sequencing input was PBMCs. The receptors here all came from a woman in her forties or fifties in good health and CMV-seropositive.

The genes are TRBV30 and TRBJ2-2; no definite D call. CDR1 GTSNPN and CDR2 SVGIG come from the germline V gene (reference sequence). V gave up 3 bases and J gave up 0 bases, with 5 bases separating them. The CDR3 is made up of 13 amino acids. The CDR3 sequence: CAWSPTNTGELFF. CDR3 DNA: TGTGCCTGGAGCCCTACGAACACCGGGGAGCTGTTTTTT. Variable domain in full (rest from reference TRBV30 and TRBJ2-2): SQTIHQWPATLVQPVGSPLSLECTVEGTSNPNLYWYRQAAGRGLQLLFYSVGIGQISSEVPQNLSASRPQDRQFILSSKKLLLSDSGFYLCAWSPTNTGELFFGEGSRLTVL.

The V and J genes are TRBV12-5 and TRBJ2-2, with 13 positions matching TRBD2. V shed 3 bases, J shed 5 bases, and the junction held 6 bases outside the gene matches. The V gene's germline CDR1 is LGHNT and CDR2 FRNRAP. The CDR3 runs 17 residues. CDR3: CASGFTSGGAGTGELFF. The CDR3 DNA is TGTGCTAGTGGTTTTACTAGCGGGGGGGCCGGGACCGGGGAGCTGTTTTTT.

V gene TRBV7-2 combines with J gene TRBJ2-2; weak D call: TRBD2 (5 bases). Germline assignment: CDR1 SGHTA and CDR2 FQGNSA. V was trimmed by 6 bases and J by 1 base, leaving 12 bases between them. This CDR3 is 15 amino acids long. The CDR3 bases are TGTGCCAGCAGTTTATCCCGGGGGAACACCGGGGAGCTGTTTTTT. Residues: CASSLSRGNTGELFF.

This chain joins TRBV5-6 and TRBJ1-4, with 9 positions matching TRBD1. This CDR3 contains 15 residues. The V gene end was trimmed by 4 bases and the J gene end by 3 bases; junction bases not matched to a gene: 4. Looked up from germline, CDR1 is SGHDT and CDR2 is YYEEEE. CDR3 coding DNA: TGTGCCAGCAGCCGGACAGGGGATGCTAATGAAAAACTGTTTTTT. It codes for CASSRTGDANEKLFF.

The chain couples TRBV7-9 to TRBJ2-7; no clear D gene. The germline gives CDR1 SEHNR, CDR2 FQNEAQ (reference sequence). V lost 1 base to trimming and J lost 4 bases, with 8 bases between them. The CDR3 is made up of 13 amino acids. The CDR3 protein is CASSLESGYEQYF. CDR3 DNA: TGTGCCAGCAGCTTAGAGTCCGGGTACGAGCAGTACTTC.

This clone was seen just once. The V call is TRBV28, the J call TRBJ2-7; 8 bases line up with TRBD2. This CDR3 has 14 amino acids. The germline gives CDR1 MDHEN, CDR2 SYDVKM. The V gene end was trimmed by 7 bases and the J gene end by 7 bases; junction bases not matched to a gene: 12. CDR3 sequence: CASTLGGVGGEQYF. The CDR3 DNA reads TGTGCCAGCACCCTCGGGGGGGTGGGGGGTGAGCAGTACTTC.

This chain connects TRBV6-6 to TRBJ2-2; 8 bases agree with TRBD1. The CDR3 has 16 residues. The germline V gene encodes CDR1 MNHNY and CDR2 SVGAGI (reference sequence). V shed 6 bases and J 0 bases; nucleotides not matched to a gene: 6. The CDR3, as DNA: TGTGCCAGCAGGTCCCCAGGGGGCACGAACACCGGGGAGCTGTTTTTT. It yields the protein CASRSPGGTNTGELFF.

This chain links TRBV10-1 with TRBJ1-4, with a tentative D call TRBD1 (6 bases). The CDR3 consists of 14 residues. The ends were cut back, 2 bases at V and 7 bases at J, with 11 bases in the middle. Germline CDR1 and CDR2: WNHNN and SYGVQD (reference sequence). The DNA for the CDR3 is TGCGCCAGCAGTGAGCAGGGCAGGGGTGAAAAACTGTTTTTT. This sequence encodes CASSEQGRGEKLFF.